A selection of T cell receptor beta chains follows, all from one sample in a study of shared clonotypes between healthy human individuals. Sequencing used immunoSEQ multiplex PCR; TCRdb keeps in-frame clones, though not all of them. The table has about 2 million clones, around 96% seen once. Material: naive CD8+ T cells sorted from blood. Receptors were obtained from a man aged 18 to 29 in good health. Each CDR3 is given with its conserved first and last residue. A D gene is named only where the DNA matches it firmly. The listing skips clone size in some rows; elsewhere it reads once, few, many or a size class.

DNA | CDR3 | J | size | V | D
TGCGCCAGCAGCCAAGCCCCTAGCGGGCACTACGAGCAGTACTTC | CASSQAPSGHYEQYF | TRBJ2-7 | - | TRBV4-1 | TRBD2
TGTGCCAGCAGCGTAGGGGTTAACAGGGTTGAAAATGAAAAACTGTTTTTT | CASSVGVNRVENEKLFF | TRBJ1-4 | - | TRBV9 | -
TGTGCCAGCAGATACGGACTAGCGGGGGGTCCTAGCACAGATACGCAGTATTTT | CASRYGLAGGPSTDTQYF | TRBJ2-3 | once | TRBV7-3 | TRBD2
TGTGCCTGCAATGTTCGGACAGGAGGATACAATGAGCAGTTCTTC | CACNVRTGGYNEQFF | TRBJ2-1 | - | TRBV30 | TRBD1
TGTGCCAGCAGCCCGGACAGGGTTGGCTACACCTTC | CASSPDRVGYTF | TRBJ1-2 | - | TRBV11-2 | TRBD1
TGTGCCAGCAGTGCCCGCCAGGGCGATCTGCCCAAGGAGACCCAGTACTTC | CASSARQGDLPKETQYF | TRBJ2-5 | - | TRBV2 | -
TGTGCCAGCAGTTACTCGAGTGCAGGGGGCACCTACGAGCAGTACTTC | CASSYSSAGGTYEQYF | TRBJ2-7 | - | TRBV6-5 | TRBD1
TGCGCCAGCAGCCAAGACGGGACTAGCGGGAGCGCACCCTACACCGGGGAGCTGTTTTTT | CASSQDGTSGSAPYTGELFF | TRBJ2-2 | - | TRBV4-3 | TRBD2
TGCGCCAGCAGCCAAGATCAGGGGAGGATTTACGAGCAGTACTTC | CASSQDQGRIYEQYF | TRBJ2-7 | - | TRBV4-3 | -
TGTGCCAGCAGTTACGAGGGCCCTCAGCGGGAGCAGTACTTC | CASSYEGPQREQYF | TRBJ2-7 | - | TRBV6-6 | -
TGTGCCAGCAGTTCCCGAACAGTTAACACTGAAGCTTTCTTT | CASSSRTVNTEAFF | TRBJ1-1 | once | TRBV27 | -
TGTGCCAGAAGCTTGGACGAGGAACCGAACACCGGGGAGCTGTTTTTT | CARSLDEEPNTGELFF | TRBJ2-2 | - | TRBV5-3 | -
TGTGCCAGCACCGGACAGAGTGCAGATACGCAGTATTTT | CASTGQSADTQYF | TRBJ2-3 | - | TRBV6-6 | -
TGTGCCATCACTGACAGGGTCGATGAGCAGTTCTTC | CAITDRVDEQFF | TRBJ2-1 | - | TRBV10-3 | TRBD1
TGCGCCAGCAGCCAGGGTAGGGAGGGACCGACAGCCTACGAGCAGTACTTC | CASSQGREGPTAYEQYF | TRBJ2-7 | - | TRBV4-1 | TRBD2
TGTGCCAGCAGCGTTCGGACAGGGCCGGAGACCCAGTACTTC | CASSVRTGPETQYF | TRBJ2-5 | - | TRBV9 | TRBD1
TGCGCCAGCAGCCCAGACAGCTTCTCCTACGAGCAGTACTTC | CASSPDSFSYEQYF | TRBJ2-7 | - | TRBV5-1 | -
TGTGCCAGCAGCTTAGCGGGGAGAGAAAAACTGTTTTTT | CASSLAGREKLFF | TRBJ1-4 | once | TRBV13 | -
TGTGCCAGCAGCTTCCCCTCGTCTCGAGAGACCCAGTACTTC | CASSFPSSRETQYF | TRBJ2-5 | - | TRBV7-2 | -
TGTGCCAGCAGTTATACAGACTATGGCTACACCTTC | CASSYTDYGYTF | TRBJ1-2 | - | TRBV6-6 | -
TGTGCCAGCAGTTCTAACCCCTTGCAGACCCAGTACTTC | CASSSNPLQTQYF | TRBJ2-5 | once | TRBV27 | -
TGTGCCAGCAGCTTCAGGATATACACTGAAGCTTTCTTT | CASSFRIYTEAFF | TRBJ1-1 | - | TRBV7-8 | -
TGCGCCAGCAGCTTCGGGGTGGGGACTGAAGCTTTCTTT | CASSFGVGTEAFF | TRBJ1-1 | - | TRBV5-1 | -
TGTGCCAGCAGTTTGGAGTCTTTCGGGGAGACCCAGTACTTC | CASSLESFGETQYF | TRBJ2-5 | - | TRBV28 | -
TGCGCCAGCAGCTTGGAACTAGCGGTAAACAATGAGCAGTTCTTC | CASSLELAVNNEQFF | TRBJ2-1 | few | TRBV5-1 | TRBD2
TGTGCCAGCAGTTTGCGGGGAGCCGGGTTAGAGACCCAGTACTTC | CASSLRGAGLETQYF | TRBJ2-5 | - | TRBV6-5 | -
TGTGCCAGCAGGGCGATAGGCTTTATCACAGATACGCAGTATTTT | CASRAIGFITDTQYF | TRBJ2-3 | - | TRBV11-2 | -
TGTGCCAGCAGTTACAGGGCGGGGGCAAACAATGAGCAGTTCTTC | CASSYRAGANNEQFF | TRBJ2-1 | - | TRBV6-5 | -
TGTGCCAGCAGCTTAGGCCGGGACTATTACAATGAGCAGTTCTTC | CASSLGRDYYNEQFF | TRBJ2-1 | - | TRBV13 | TRBD2
TGCGCCAGCAGCTACGGGACTAGCGGGAGTTCCTACGAGCAGTACTTC | CASSYGTSGSSYEQYF | TRBJ2-7 | - | TRBV5-1 | TRBD2
TGCGCCAGCAGCCAAGAAGCGGATGGTCAGCCCCAGCATTTT | CASSQEADGQPQHF | TRBJ1-5 | - | TRBV4-3 | -
TGCGCCAGCAGCCAAGAGACGGGACAGTCCTACGAGCAGTACTTC | CASSQETGQSYEQYF | TRBJ2-7 | - | TRBV4-1 | TRBD1
TGTGCCAGCAGCCCCTCGTGGGGGGATCGCTATGGCTACACCTTC | CASSPSWGDRYGYTF | TRBJ1-2 | - | TRBV27 | -
TGCGCCAGCAGCCAAGATAGCTATAATAGCGGCAGCTCCTACGAGCAGTACTTC | CASSQDSYNSGSSYEQYF | TRBJ2-7 | - | TRBV4-3 | -
TGTGCCAGCAGTGAAGCGTTAGGACTGACCTCCTACGAGCAGTACTTC | CASSEALGLTSYEQYF | TRBJ2-7 | - | TRBV2 | -
TGCAGCGCCAAACTCACCGGGACGCCGAACTATGGCTACACCTTC | CSAKLTGTPNYGYTF | TRBJ1-2 | - | TRBV29-1 | -
TGTGCCAGCAGCTACCGTGAGCAGCCGAACACTGAAGCTTTCTTT | CASSYREQPNTEAFF | TRBJ1-1 | - | TRBV7-9 | -